One sample yielded the 14 T cell receptor beta chains listed below, sequenced in a study of T-cell memory formation after mild COVID-19. TCRdb processed the 5' RACE reads anew with MiXCR; each CDR3 protein has one entry. The repertoire includes about 340,000 distinct CDR3 sequences, around 20% of them detected once, and 12% sits in the top ten. What was sequenced was PBMCs or a T cell subset sorted from them (not recorded which). Receptor source: an adult woman who had mild COVID-19 (a few samples of this study predate the infection). Cell type and time point are not known.

The V call is TRBV2, the J call TRBJ2-1, with D tentatively TRBD1 (7 bases). The CDR3 spans 15 residues. With 6 bases removed from V and 0 bases from J, the gap between germline ends came to 12 bases. Germline lookup yields CDR1 SNHLY and CDR2 FYNNEI. This CDR3 is CASRLRDSSYNEQFF. CDR3 in DNA: TGTGCCAGCAGGCTGCGGGACAGCTCCTACAATGAGCAGTTCTTC.

This clonotype has just a few counts. The chain carries TRBV9 and TRBJ2-7; the D call may be TRBD1 or TRBD2 (6 bases each). This CDR3 is built from 13 residues. Trimming shortened V by 4 bases and J by 0 bases, and 8 bases separated the two germline ends. Germline V lookup: CDR1 SGDLS, CDR2 YYNGEE. This CDR3 reads CASSRGLSYEQYF. In nucleotides, the CDR3 is TGTGCCAGCAGCCGGGGGCTCTCCTACGAGCAGTACTTC. The full variable domain, in which reference TRBV9 and TRBJ2-7 provide the parts outside the CDR3, is DSGVTQTPKHLITATGQRVTLRCSPRSGDLSVYWYQQSLDQGLQFLIQYYNGEERAKGNILERFSAQQFPDLHSELNLSSLELGDSALYFCASSRGLSYEQYFGPGTRLTVT.

The chain is built from TRBV28 and TRBJ2-7; D is possibly TRBD1 or TRBD2 (5 bases each). CDR3 length equals 15 residues. The V end lost 2 bases, the J end lost 3 bases, and 14 bases lay between the germline ends. The germline V gene has CDR1 MDHEN and CDR2 SYDVKM. CDR3 amino acids: CASSLAARAGYEQYF. The CDR3 nucleotides are TGTGCCAGCAGTTTAGCGGCCAGGGCGGGCTACGAGCAGTACTTC.

This clonotype turned up a few times. This rearrangement joins TRBV5-8 to TRBJ1-2; D remains unclear. V was pared by 1 base and J by 3 bases, with 13 bases between. CDR1 is SGHTS, CDR2 YDEGEE, per germline. The length of the CDR3 is 15 residues. The CDR3 DNA is TGTGCCAGCAGCTTGCCTTTAGACACGTACTATGGCTACACCTTC. Protein product: CASSLPLDTYYGYTF.

This clonotype was seen only a few times. The chain carries TRBV27 and TRBJ2-7, with TRBD1 matching over 9 bases. The CDR3 has 16 amino acids. Trimming took 4 bases from V and 1 from J; bases not matched to a gene: 8. Germline values: CDR1 MNHEY, CDR2 SMNVEV (reference sequence). CDR3 in amino acids: CASSSPTGGSSYEQYF. CDR3 DNA sequence: TGTGCCAGCAGTTCCCCGACAGGGGGTTCTTCCTACGAGCAGTACTTC.

This clonotype was seen only a few times. This chain links TRBV20-1 with TRBJ2-3, with a tentative D call TRBD2 (6 bases). The CDR3 is made up of 14 amino acids. With 8 bases removed from V and 1 base from J, the gap between germline ends came to 16 bases. Germline V CDR1 and CDR2: DFQATT, SNEGSKA (reference sequence). The CDR3 sequence: CSPRRAGGTDTQYF. The CDR3 DNA sequence: TGCAGTCCCAGGAGGGCTGGCGGCACAGATACGCAGTATTTT.

The chain is built from TRBV7-2 and TRBJ2-1, with TRBD2 identical over 13 bases. The CDR3 contains 15 residues. The germline V gene has CDR1 SGHTA and CDR2 FQGNSA. With V trimmed by 6 bases and J by 10 bases, 9 bases remained unmatched. CDR3 residues: CASSPRTSGSREQFF. The CDR3 region has the DNA TGTGCCAGCAGTCCTAGGACTAGCGGGAGCCGCGAGCAGTTCTTC.

This clonotype occurred a few times. The CDR3 coding sequence is TGTGCCACTCCCCTTACAACAGCGATCGCTAACTATGGCTACACCTTC. As protein: CATPLTTAIANYGYTF. The gene calls are TRBV6-1 and TRBJ1-2, with D unresolved. The V end was cut by 10 bases, the J end by 0 bases, with 21 bases between. CDR3 length: 16 residues. CDR1 is MNHNS and CDR2 is SASEGT in the germline V gene.

This rearrangement joins TRBV3-1 to TRBJ2-7, with D hard to call. In germline, CDR1 is LGHDT, CDR2 YNNKEL (reference sequence). The germline V and J ends were trimmed by 1 base and 0 bases, with 7 bases remaining between them. The CDR3 runs 14 residues. In DNA form, the CDR3 reads TGTGCCAGCAGCCAAGTCTACAGCTCCTACGAGCAGTACTTC. Its translation is CASSQVYSSYEQYF.

The chain combines TRBV6-2 or TRBV6-3 with TRBJ1-1, with D unclear. With 0 bases removed from V and 3 bases from J, the gap between germline ends came to 11 bases. Germline V gene sequence: CDR1 MNHEY, CDR2 SVGEGT. The CDR3 consists of 15 residues. CDR3 in DNA: TGTGCCAGCAGTTACTCTTTAGACAAGGACACTGAAGCTTTCTTT. It codes for CASSYSLDKDTEAFF.

The rearrangement links TRBV15 to TRBJ2-5; D gene uncertain. V was clipped by 0 bases and J by 0 bases, with 5 bases between them. Per the germline V gene, CDR1 is LNHNV and CDR2 is YYDKDF (reference sequence). This CDR3 is built from 14 residues. The CDR3 nucleotides are TGTGCCACCAGCAGAGACAGCTACCAAGAGACCCAGTACTTC. It encodes CATSRDSYQETQYF.

This clonotype was counted only a few times. V gene TRBV3-1 combines with J gene TRBJ1-1; 8 bases are a match to TRBD1. The germline CDR1 and CDR2 sequences are LGHDT and YNNKEL (reference sequence). The CDR3 covers 15 residues. Losses at the gene ends were 4 bases for V and 1 base for J; bases not matched to a gene: 5. The CDR3 region is CASSPWGQANTEAFF. The CDR3 DNA sequence: TGTGCCAGCAGCCCCTGGGGACAGGCGAACACTGAAGCTTTCTTT.

This clonotype was detected once. The chain combines TRBV6-5 with TRBJ1-1; no clear D. Germline V gene data show CDR1 as MNHEY and CDR2 as SVGAGI. This CDR3 is built from 16 residues. V lost 8 bases to trimming and J lost 0 bases, with 19 bases between them. The CDR3 region is CASRFLGRGMNTEAFF. For the CDR3, the DNA is TGTGCCAGCCGTTTCCTGGGGAGAGGGATGAACACTGAAGCTTTCTTT.

The rearrangement links TRBV20-1 to TRBJ2-3; 11 nucleotides match TRBD2. CDR1 DFQATT and CDR2 SNEGSKA come from the germline V gene (reference sequence). This CDR3 has 16 residues. V was clipped by 0 bases and J by 2 bases; unmatched bases: 4. The CDR3 is CSARDLAGGITDTQYF. CDR3 bases: TGCAGTGCTAGAGATTTAGCGGGAGGGATCACAGATACGCAGTATTTT.